The 4 T cell receptor beta chains listed next were all sequenced from one sample in a study of T cells in Graves' hyperthyroidism and ophthalmopathy. It was RNA transcripts that yielded the amplified TCR beta CDR3 regions. First-round RT-PCR with HTBI primers amplified the TCR CDR3 region. TCRdb recomputed calls from the multiplex PCR reads with MiXCR, one row per CDR3 protein. The sample consists of roughly 700,000 distinct CDR3 sequences, just over 35% of them appearing once. The sequenced material came from blood. Receptors were obtained from a woman aged 40 to 50 with Graves' hyperthyroidism.

This clonotype was seen a handful of times. The genes are TRBV6-1 and TRBJ2-7; D is possibly TRBD1 (5 bases). CDR3 length: 15 amino acids. Germline loops: CDR1 MNHNS, CDR2 SASEGT. V shed 6 bases and J shed 2 bases, with 17 bases lying between them. For the CDR3, the DNA is TGTGCCAGCAGGGGGATAGGGGCTCGGGCCTACGAGCAGTACTTC. Amino acids: CASRGIGARAYEQYF.

This clonotype has a single count. The chain combines TRBV20-1 with TRBJ2-2; D gene unclear. The V gene lost 0 bases and the J gene lost 3 bases, with 11 bases spanning the gap. The CDR3 has 15 amino acids. CDR1 DFQATT and CDR2 SNEGSKA come from the germline V gene (reference sequence). In DNA form, the CDR3 reads TGCAGTGCTAGAGATCAACAGCCTTACACCGGGGAGCTGTTTTTT. Protein: CSARDQQPYTGELFF.

V is TRBV28 and J is TRBJ1-1; D unresolved. The V gene's germline CDR1 is MDHEN and CDR2 SYDVKM. V was trimmed by 10 bases and J by 1 base, leaving 13 bases between them. The CDR3 is made up of 13 amino acids. The CDR3 here is CATHRVENTEAFF. In DNA form, the CDR3 reads TGTGCCACCCATCGGGTCGAGAACACTGAAGCTTTCTTT. The variable domain in full, completed from reference TRBV28 and TRBJ1-1, reads DVKVTQSSRYLVKRTGEKVFLECVQDMDHENMFWYRQDPGLGLRLIYFSYDVKMKEKGDIPEGYSVSREKKERFSLILESASTNQTSMYLCATHRVENTEAFFGQGTRLTVV.

This chain uses TRBV25-1 with TRBJ2-6; D gene ambiguous. Trimming left V 6 bases short and J 0 bases short, with 12 bases between. CDR1 and CDR2 from the germline V gene are MGHDK and SYGVNS. CDR3 length: 16 amino acids. The DNA for the CDR3 is TGTGCCAGCAGCCTCCCGGGCTTCTCTGGGGCCAACGTCCTGACTTTC. Amino acids: CASSLPGFSGANVLTF. The full variable domain, in which reference TRBV25-1 and TRBJ2-6 provide the parts outside the CDR3, is EADIYQTPRYLVIGTGKKITLECSQTMGHDKMYWYQQDPGMELHLIHYSYGVNSTEKGDLSSESTVSRIRTEHFPLTLESARPSHTSQYLCASSLPGFSGANVLTFGAGSRLTVL.